The clone carrying this TCR beta chain occurred many times. Gene-specific TRAV and TRBV primers were used for first-strand cDNA, covering alpha and beta chains. For amplifying TCRs, the PCR ran for approximately 21 cycles with Phusion, which was used together with a constant-region primer and the adapter on the V primers. MiXCR, run by TCRdb on the reads, gives a single entry per CDR3 protein. Of 95,000 to 100,000 distinct CDR3 sequences listed, around 21% are singletons. Germline V lookup: CDR1 ENHRY, CDR2 SYGVKD. Trimming left V 6 bases short and J 0 bases short, with 12 bases between. The CDR3 covers 14 residues. This record comes from a study of low-dose radiotherapy and immunotherapy resistance in tumors. As for time point: after trial treatment. The treatment was: LDRT plus nivolumab, ipilimumab, low-dose cyclophosphamide and aspirin (RACIN trial). Donors were administered nivolumab, ipilimumab, aspirin and low-dose cyclophosphamide, together with low-dose radiotherapy.

This clonotype originated in a male donor with prostate cancer. The material was PBMCs, obtained after low-dose radiotherapy plus immunotherapy. This rearrangement joins TRBV10-3 to TRBJ2-7; D is tentatively TRBD1 or TRBD2 (5 bases each). CDR3 amino acids: CAIRGDGSSYEQYF. In DNA form, the CDR3 reads TGTGCCATCAGAGGGGACGGCAGCTCCTACGAGCAGTACTTC.